This T cell receptor (beta chain) was documented in a study of shared T cell receptors in the human thymus. Only in-frame clones appear in the TCRdb table, and some are missing; sequencing was by immunoSEQ multiplex PCR. The sample has hundreds of thousands of clones, over 75% seen once. This CDR3 spans 16 amino acids. Germline values: CDR1 SQVTM, CDR2 ANQGSEA. V lost 4 bases to trimming and J lost 3 bases, with 21 bases between them. These data are also associated with another study on human thymus T cells. Per that paper: Unrelated individuals reportedly shared highly overlapping thymic TCR repertoires.

Sequences were obtained from thymocytes. This sequence originates from a boy in the first two years of life with a congenital heart defect. This chain connects TRBV29-1 to TRBJ2-5; the D is unclear. The CDR3 DNA is TGCAGCGTTGCGGGTCATCACTACCCCAACAAAGAGACCCAGTACTTC. Its protein product is CSVAGHHYPNKETQYF.